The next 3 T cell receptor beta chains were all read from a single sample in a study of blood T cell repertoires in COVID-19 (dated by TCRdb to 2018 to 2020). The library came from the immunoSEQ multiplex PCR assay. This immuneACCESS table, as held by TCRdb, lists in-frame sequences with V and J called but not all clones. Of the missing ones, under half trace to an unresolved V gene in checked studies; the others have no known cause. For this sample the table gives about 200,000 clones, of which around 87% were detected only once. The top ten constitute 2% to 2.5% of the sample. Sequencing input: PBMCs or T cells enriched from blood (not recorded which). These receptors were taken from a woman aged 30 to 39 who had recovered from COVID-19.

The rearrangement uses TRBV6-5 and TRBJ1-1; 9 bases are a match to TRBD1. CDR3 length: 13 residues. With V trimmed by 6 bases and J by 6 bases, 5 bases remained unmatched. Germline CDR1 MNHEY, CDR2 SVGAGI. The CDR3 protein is CASRRTGVAEAFF. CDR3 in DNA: TGTGCCAGCAGGAGGACAGGGGTGGCTGAAGCTTTCTTT.

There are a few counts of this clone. CDR3 in amino acids: CASRLQGEGSPLHF. CDR3 nucleotides: TGTGCCAGCCGTCTACAGGGGGAAGGATCACCCCTCCACTTT. The chain uses TRBV6-5 and TRBJ1-6; 8 bases line up with TRBD1. V was pared by 8 bases and J by 10 bases, with 10 bases of the junction left unmatched. The CDR3 is made up of 14 amino acids. Germline V gene data show CDR1 as MNHEY and CDR2 as SVGAGI.

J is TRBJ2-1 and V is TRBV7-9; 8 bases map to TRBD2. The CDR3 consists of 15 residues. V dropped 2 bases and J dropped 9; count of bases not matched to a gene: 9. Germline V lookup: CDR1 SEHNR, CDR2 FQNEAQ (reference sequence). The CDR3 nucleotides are TGTGCCAGCAGCTTAAGGATTAGCGGGATTCCTGAGCAGTTCTTC. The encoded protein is CASSLRISGIPEQFF.